Each of the 17 T cell receptor beta chains below was sequenced from the same sample in a study of blood T cell repertoires in COVID-19. Using immunoSEQ multiplex PCR, the repertoire was profiled, and TCRdb retains in-frame clones only, with some absent. The data hold about 75,000 clones, with less than 85% observed a single time. The sequenced sample consisted of peripheral blood. These receptors originate from a woman of 80 years or more with active or convalescent COVID-19.

V and J are TRBV19 and TRBJ2-7; 7 positions match TRBD1. The CDR3 has 14 amino acids. Germline loops: CDR1 LNHDA, CDR2 SQIVND (reference sequence). The V gene end was trimmed by 10 bases and the J gene end by 1 base; junction bases not matched to a gene: 10. The CDR3 loop reads CATKTGTFSYEQYF. As DNA, the CDR3 is TGTGCCACCAAGACAGGGACGTTTTCCTACGAGCAGTACTTC.

J is TRBJ1-5 and V is TRBV27; D may be TRBD1 (6 bases). From germline, CDR1 is MNHEY and CDR2 SMNVEV (reference sequence). V was trimmed by 3 bases and J by 0 bases, leaving 12 bases between them. The CDR3 spans 16 residues. CDR3 loop: CASSLTGTYSNQPQHF. CDR3 coding DNA: TGTGCCAGCAGTTTGACAGGAACGTATAGCAATCAGCCCCAGCATTTT.

The CDR3 reads CASTPSGTNVLTF. The CDR3 coding sequence is TGTGCCAGCACCCCCTCGGGTACCAACGTCCTGACTTTC. The chain joins TRBV12-3 or TRBV12-4 to TRBJ2-6; D not resolved. The CDR3 loop spans 13 amino acids. Between the trimmed V and J ends, which lost 7 bases and 8 bases, there was a span of 12 bases.

The chain employs TRBV19 and TRBJ2-1; 9 nucleotides agree with TRBD2. V dropped 3 bases and J dropped 6; count of bases not matched to a gene: 6. Germline-derived CDR1 and CDR2 are LNHDA and SQIVND (reference sequence). The CDR3 has 15 residues. The CDR3 DNA sequence: TGTGCCAGTAGTATCCCAGCGGGAGGCCTCAATGAGCAGTTCTTC. Translated: CASSIPAGGLNEQFF.

The V and J genes are TRBV11-3 and TRBJ2-1; 10 nucleotides match TRBD1. From germline, CDR1 is SGHNT and CDR2 YENEEA. CDR3 length: 16 residues. The V and J ends lost 1 base and 7 bases, in that order; junction bases with no gene match: 7. Here the CDR3 reads CASSLGRDRGVNEQFF. The CDR3 nucleotides read TGTGCCAGCAGCTTAGGCCGGGACAGGGGAGTTAATGAGCAGTTCTTC.

In DNA, the CDR3 is TGTGCCACCAGTGACCGGGGGACGGACTATAATCAGCCCCAGCATTTT. This translates into CATSDRGTDYNQPQHF. The rearrangement links TRBV24-1 to TRBJ1-5, with D perhaps matching TRBD1 (5 bases). Trimming left V 4 bases short and J 4 bases short, with 16 bases between. The CDR3 has 16 amino acids. Germline V gene sequence: CDR1 KGHDR, CDR2 SFDVKD.

This chain connects TRBV7-9 to TRBJ2-3; 12 bases align to TRBD2. J was trimmed by 6 bases and V by 5 bases; bases with no gene match: 6. The germline V gene encodes CDR1 SEHNR and CDR2 FQNEAQ (reference sequence). The CDR3 runs to 15 residues. The CDR3 loop reads CASSRTSGVADTQYF. DNA of the CDR3: TGTGCCAGCAGCCGGACTAGCGGGGTTGCGGATACGCAGTATTTT. Based on the CDR3 plus reference TRBV7-9 and TRBJ2-3, the full variable domain is DTGVSQNPRHKITKRGQNVTFRCDPISEHNRLYWYRQTLGQGPEFLTYFQNEAQLEKSRLLSDRFSAERPKGSFSTLEIQRTEQGDSAMYLCASSRTSGVADTQYFGPGTRLTVL.

This clone occurred a few times. This sequence joins TRBV19 and TRBJ2-1; the match to TRBD1 covers 10 bases. Germline CDR1 and CDR2: LNHDA and SQIVND (reference sequence). The CDR3 loop spans 16 amino acids. V was clipped by 5 bases and J by 5 bases; unmatched bases: 9. In DNA form, the CDR3 reads TGTGCCAGTAGTTCCTGGACAGGGGGTACAAACAATGAGCAGTTCTTC. This gives the protein CASSSWTGGTNNEQFF.

J is TRBJ2-5 and V is TRBV19; 7 bases are a match to TRBD2. The V gene's germline CDR1 is LNHDA and CDR2 SQIVND (reference sequence). This CDR3 contains 13 residues. V trimming: 6 bases; J trimming: 5 bases; junction bases outside the gene matches: 6. Here the CDR3 DNA reads TGTGCCAGTAGAGGTGGACTAGTGGAGACCCAGTACTTC. Its translation: CASRGGLVETQYF.

J is TRBJ2-5 and V is TRBV14; D possibly corresponds to TRBD2 (6 bases). Trimming left V 5 bases short and J 1 base short, with 8 bases between. The CDR3 is 13 residues long. CDR1 and CDR2 (germline): SGHDN, FVKESK. The CDR3 coding sequence is TGTGCCAGCAGCAGGGGACTCCAAGAGACCCAGTACTTC. It specifies CASSRGLQETQYF.

The V gene is TRBV19, the J gene TRBJ2-1; 9 nucleotides agree with TRBD1. Germline CDR1 LNHDA, CDR2 SQIVND (reference sequence). The V segment lost 3 bases and the J segment 7 bases; nucleotides outside the gene matches: 7. The length of the CDR3 is 15 residues. DNA for the CDR3: TGTGCCAGTAGTATGGAGGGACAGGGCTCTAATGAGCAGTTCTTC. As protein: CASSMEGQGSNEQFF. The full variable domain, completed using reference TRBV19 and TRBJ2-1, is DGGITQSPKYLFRKEGQNVTLSCEQNLNHDAMYWYRQDPGQGLRLIYYSQIVNDFQKGDIAEGYSVSREKKESFPLTVTSAQKNPTAFYLCASSMEGQGSNEQFFGPGTRLTVL.

V is TRBV4-3 and J is TRBJ2-7; 8 bases are shared with TRBD1. Germline V CDR1 and CDR2: LGHNA, YSLEER. This CDR3 is 15 amino acids long. The V and J ends lost 3 bases and 6 bases, in that order; junction bases with no gene match: 10. Here the CDR3 DNA reads TGCGCCAGCAGCCAGACCTTCCCGGGACAGGTCGAGCAGTACTTC. Encoded protein: CASSQTFPGQVEQYF.

As concerns this clone: At one boundary the junction diverges from the germline segment, which might be a read error. This chain connects TRBV7-7 to TRBJ2-5; tentative D call: TRBD1 (6 bases). The length of the CDR3 is 14 residues. CDR1 and CDR2 from the germline V gene are SSHAT and FNYEAQ (reference sequence). The CDR3 loop reads CASSLGGQLETQYF. CDR3 DNA sequence: TGTGCTAGCAGCTTAGGGGGACAATTAGAGACCCAGTACTTC.

The genes are TRBV5-5 and TRBJ2-1; D perhaps matches TRBD1 (5 bases). In germline, CDR1 is SGHKS, CDR2 YYEKEE (reference sequence). The germline V and J ends were trimmed by 2 bases and 0 bases, with 9 bases remaining between them. CDR3 length: 15 amino acids. This CDR3 is CASSLGVGSYNEQFF. Here the CDR3 DNA reads TGTGCCAGCAGCTTAGGGGTCGGCTCCTACAATGAGCAGTTCTTC.

The chain recombines TRBV27 with TRBJ1-3; D is uncertain. The germline V gene encodes CDR1 MNHEY and CDR2 SMNVEV (reference sequence). V was pared by 9 bases and J by 4 bases, with 7 bases between. CDR3 length: 11 amino acids. Here the CDR3 reads CARCPGNTIYF. The CDR3 bases are TGTGCCAGATGTCCAGGAAACACCATATATTTT.

CDR3 DNA sequence: TGTGCCAGCAGCTTAGCGGGTGGGACAGGTGCTAACTATGGCTACACCTTC. This gives the protein CASSLAGGTGANYGYTF. This chain connects TRBV7-2 to TRBJ1-2; 8 nucleotides match TRBD1. CDR3 length equals 17 residues. The germline V gene has CDR1 SGHTA and CDR2 FQGNSA. Unmatched junction bases numbered 6, after V lost 0 bases and J lost 0 bases.

This clone has a handful of counts. The rearrangement joins TRBV11-3 to TRBJ2-7; 7 bases match TRBD2. The CDR3 spans 14 residues. Trimming removed 4 bases from V and 3 bases from J; junction bases left unmatched: 6. CDR1 is SGHNT and CDR2 is YENEEA in the germline V gene. This chain's CDR3 is CASSSGLQDYEQYF. CDR3 nucleotide sequence: TGTGCCAGCAGCTCGGGACTACAAGACTACGAGCAGTACTTC.